One sample yielded the 5 T cell receptor beta chains listed below, sequenced in a study of cytomegalovirus exposure and HLA in healthy donors. Data came from immunoSEQ multiplex PCR; TCRdb stores just in-frame clones and leaves some out. This table holds roughly 150,000 clones, 65% to 90% found once. Sequenced: PBMCs. These TCRs come from a young woman in good health and CMV-seronegative.

The sample holds one count of this clone. The chain links TRBV7-2 to TRBJ2-3; TRBD2 aligns across 10 bases. The germline CDR1 and CDR2 sequences are SGHTA and FQGNSA. V shed 6 bases and J 2 bases; nucleotides not matched to a gene: 5. This CDR3 has 15 amino acids. The DNA for the CDR3 is TGTGCCAGCAGTGGACTAGCGGCCAACACAGATACGCAGTATTTT. Amino acids: CASSGLAANTDTQYF.

The CDR3 coding sequence is TGCGCCAGCAGCCAAGGGGTGGGACAACTCTTTGGGGCTTTCTTT. Encoded protein: CASSQGVGQLFGAFF. The V and J genes are TRBV4-1 and TRBJ1-1; tentatively, D is TRBD1 (6 bases). CDR3 length equals 15 residues. Germline V lookup: CDR1 MGHRA, CDR2 YSYEKL. Trimming shortened V by 1 base and J by 11 bases, and 20 bases separated the two germline ends.

The chain combines TRBV7-8 with TRBJ2-6, with D unresolved. V was trimmed by 1 base and J by 2 bases, leaving 6 bases between them. This CDR3 region has 15 residues. From germline, CDR1 is SGHVS and CDR2 FQNEAQ. The CDR3 here is CASSLGHPGANVLTF. In DNA form, the CDR3 reads TGTGCCAGCAGCTTAGGGCATCCTGGGGCCAACGTCCTGACTTTC.

This clone has only a few counts. CDR3 loop: CASSLRGIGDEQYF. The DNA for the CDR3 is TGTGCCAGCAGTTTGAGGGGGATTGGAGACGAGCAGTACTTC. The V call is TRBV27, the J call TRBJ2-7, with D possibly TRBD1 on 6 matching bases. The V end lost 3 bases, the J end lost 5 bases, and 14 bases lay between the germline ends. CDR3 length: 14 amino acids. CDR1 is MNHEY, CDR2 SMNVEV, per germline (reference sequence).

The CDR3 loop reads CAISESKGTSGKQFF. CDR3 in DNA: TGTGCCATCAGTGAGTCGAAAGGGACTAGCGGTAAGCAGTTCTTC. The rearrangement joins TRBV10-3 to TRBJ2-1; 11 bases match TRBD2. The V segment lost 0 bases and the J segment 11 bases; nucleotides outside the gene matches: 6. The CDR3 spans 15 residues. The germline gives CDR1 ENHRY, CDR2 SYGVKD.